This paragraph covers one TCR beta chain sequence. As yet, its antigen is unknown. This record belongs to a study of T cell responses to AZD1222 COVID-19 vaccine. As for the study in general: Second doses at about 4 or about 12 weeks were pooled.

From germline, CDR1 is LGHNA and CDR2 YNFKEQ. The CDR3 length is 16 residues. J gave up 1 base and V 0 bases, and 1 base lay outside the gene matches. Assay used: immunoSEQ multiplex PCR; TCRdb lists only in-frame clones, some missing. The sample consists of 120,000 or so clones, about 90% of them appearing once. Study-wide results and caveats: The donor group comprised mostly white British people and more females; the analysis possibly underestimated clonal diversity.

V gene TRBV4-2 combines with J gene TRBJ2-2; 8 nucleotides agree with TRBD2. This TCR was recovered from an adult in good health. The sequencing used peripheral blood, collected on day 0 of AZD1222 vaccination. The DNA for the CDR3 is TGTGCCAGCAGCCAAGAAACTAGCGGGAACACCGGGGAGCTGTTTTTT. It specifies CASSQETSGNTGELFF.